This entry concerns a single T cell receptor (beta chain). Its specificity is not known. This sample is part of a study of T cell responses to AZD1222 COVID-19 vaccine. Profiling relied on immunoSEQ multiplex PCR, and the TCRdb table lists in-frame clones only, not all of them. Of about 190,000 clones listed, 80% to 95% were seen once; the top ten hold approximately 1.4%. Study-wide results and limits: Baseline serology detected seropositivity in only a handful of AZD1222 recipients.

The receptor was isolated from an adult in good health. The sample here was peripheral blood, taken on day 0 of AZD1222 vaccination.

CDR3 sequence: CASSGQTTGELFF. Written as DNA, the CDR3 is TGTGCCAGCAGCGGACAGACCACCGGGGAGCTGTTTTTT. This chain joins TRBV6-4 and TRBJ2-2; TRBD1 is a possible D gene (6 bases). Per germline, CDR1 MRHNA and CDR2 SNTAGT. This CDR3 is 13 amino acids long. Trimming cost V 6 bases and J 4 bases, with 9 bases left between them.